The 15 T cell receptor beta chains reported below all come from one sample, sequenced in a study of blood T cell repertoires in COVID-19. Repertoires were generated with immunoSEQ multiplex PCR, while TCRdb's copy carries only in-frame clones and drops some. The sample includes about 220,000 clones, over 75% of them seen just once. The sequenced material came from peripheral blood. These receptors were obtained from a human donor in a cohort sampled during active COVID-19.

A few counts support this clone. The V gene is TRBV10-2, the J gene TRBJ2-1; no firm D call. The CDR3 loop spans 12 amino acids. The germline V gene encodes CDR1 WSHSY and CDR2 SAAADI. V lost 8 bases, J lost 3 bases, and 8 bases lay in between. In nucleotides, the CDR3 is TGCGCCAGCGGCGGATACTACAATGAGCAGTTCTTC. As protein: CASGGYYNEQFF.

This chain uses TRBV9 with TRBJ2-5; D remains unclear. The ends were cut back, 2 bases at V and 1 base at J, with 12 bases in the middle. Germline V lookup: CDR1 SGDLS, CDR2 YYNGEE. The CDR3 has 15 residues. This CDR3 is CASSVSALGQETQYF. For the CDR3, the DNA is TGTGCCAGCAGCGTCAGCGCACTGGGCCAAGAGACCCAGTACTTC.

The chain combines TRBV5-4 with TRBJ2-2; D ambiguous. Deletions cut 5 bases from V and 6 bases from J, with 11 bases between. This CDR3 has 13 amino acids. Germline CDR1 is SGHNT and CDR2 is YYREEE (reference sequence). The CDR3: CASSPEPAGELFF. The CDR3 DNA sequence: TGTGCCAGCAGTCCGGAGCCGGCCGGGGAGCTGTTTTTT.

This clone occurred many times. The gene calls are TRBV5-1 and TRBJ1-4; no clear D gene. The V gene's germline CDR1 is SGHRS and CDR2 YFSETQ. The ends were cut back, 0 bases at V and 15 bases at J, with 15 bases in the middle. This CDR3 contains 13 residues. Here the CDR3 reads CASSLDFGGLLFF. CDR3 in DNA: TGCGCCAGCAGCTTGGATTTTGGCGGCCTTTTGTTTTTT. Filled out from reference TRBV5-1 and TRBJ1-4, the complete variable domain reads KAGVTQTPRYLIKTRGQQVTLSCSPISGHRSVSWYQQTPGQGLQFLFEYFSETQRNKGNFPGRFSGRQFSNSRSEMNVSTLELGDSALYLCASSLDFGGLLFFGSGTQLSVL.

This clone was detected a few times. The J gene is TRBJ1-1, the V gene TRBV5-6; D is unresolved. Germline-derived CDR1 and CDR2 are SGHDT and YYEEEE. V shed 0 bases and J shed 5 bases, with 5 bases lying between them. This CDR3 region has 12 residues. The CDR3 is CASSLDLTEAFF. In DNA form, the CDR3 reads TGTGCCAGCAGCTTGGATCTAACTGAAGCTTTCTTT.

The CDR3 region has the DNA TGTGCCAGCAGCTTAGTAAGAGACACTGAAGCTTTCTTT. It codes for CASSLVRDTEAFF. The gene calls are TRBV11-3 and TRBJ1-1, with no clear D. V was trimmed by 1 base and J by 3 bases, leaving 6 bases between them. Germline values: CDR1 SGHNT, CDR2 YENEEA. The CDR3 sequence is 13 residues long.

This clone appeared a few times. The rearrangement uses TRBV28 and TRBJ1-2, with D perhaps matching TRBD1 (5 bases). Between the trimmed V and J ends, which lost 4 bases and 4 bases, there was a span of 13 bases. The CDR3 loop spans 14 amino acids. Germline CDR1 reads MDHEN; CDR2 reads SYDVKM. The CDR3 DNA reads TGTGCCAGCAGTTCCCCGGGGGTCACCTATGGCTACACCTTC. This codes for CASSSPGVTYGYTF.

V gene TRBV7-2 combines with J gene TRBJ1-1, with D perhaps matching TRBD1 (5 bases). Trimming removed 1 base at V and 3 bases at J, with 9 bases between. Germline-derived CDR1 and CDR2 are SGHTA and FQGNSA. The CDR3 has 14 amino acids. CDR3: CASSLGPGDTEAFF. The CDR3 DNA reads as TGTGCCAGCAGCTTAGGGCCGGGGGACACTGAAGCTTTCTTT.

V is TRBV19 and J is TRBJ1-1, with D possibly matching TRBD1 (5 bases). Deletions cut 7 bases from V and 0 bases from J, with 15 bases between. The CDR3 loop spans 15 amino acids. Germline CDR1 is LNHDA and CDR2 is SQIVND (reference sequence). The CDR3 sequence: CASIPIRGMNTEAFF. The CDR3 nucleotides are TGTGCCAGTATCCCTATCCGGGGGATGAACACTGAAGCTTTCTTT.

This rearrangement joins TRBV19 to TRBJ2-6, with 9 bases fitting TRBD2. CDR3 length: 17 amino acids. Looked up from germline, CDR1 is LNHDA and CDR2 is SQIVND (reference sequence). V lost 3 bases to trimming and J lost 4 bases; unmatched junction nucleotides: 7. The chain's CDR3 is CASSIPAGGGGANVLTF. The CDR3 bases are TGTGCCAGTAGTATCCCAGCGGGAGGAGGAGGGGCCAACGTCCTGACTTTC.

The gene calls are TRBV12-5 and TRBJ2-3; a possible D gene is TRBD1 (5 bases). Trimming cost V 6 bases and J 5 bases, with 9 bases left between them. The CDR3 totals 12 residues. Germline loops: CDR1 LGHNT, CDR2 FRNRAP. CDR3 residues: CASGLTGDTQYF. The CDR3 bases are TGTGCTAGTGGCCTCACAGGAGATACGCAGTATTTT.

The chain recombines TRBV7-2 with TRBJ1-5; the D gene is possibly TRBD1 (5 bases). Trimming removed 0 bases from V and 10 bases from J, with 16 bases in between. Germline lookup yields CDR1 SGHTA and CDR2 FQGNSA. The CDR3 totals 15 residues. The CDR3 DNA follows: TGTGCCAGCAGCTTAGCGGGTCGGCAGGGCCCACCCCAGCATTTT. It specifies CASSLAGRQGPPQHF.

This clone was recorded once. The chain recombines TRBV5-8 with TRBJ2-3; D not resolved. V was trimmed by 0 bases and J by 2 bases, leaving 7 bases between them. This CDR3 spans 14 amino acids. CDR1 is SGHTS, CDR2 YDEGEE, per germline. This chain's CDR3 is CASSLARFTDTQYF. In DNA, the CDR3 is TGTGCCAGCAGCTTGGCGCGGTTCACAGATACGCAGTATTTT.

CDR3 protein: CASRNKNSPLHF. Written as DNA, the CDR3 is TGTGCCAGCAGGAACAAGAATTCACCCCTCCACTTT. V is TRBV28 and J is TRBJ1-6; unclear D gene. The CDR3 length is 12 residues. Germline CDR1 and CDR2: MDHEN and SYDVKM. Trimming shortened V by 6 bases and J by 7 bases, and 7 bases separated the two germline ends.

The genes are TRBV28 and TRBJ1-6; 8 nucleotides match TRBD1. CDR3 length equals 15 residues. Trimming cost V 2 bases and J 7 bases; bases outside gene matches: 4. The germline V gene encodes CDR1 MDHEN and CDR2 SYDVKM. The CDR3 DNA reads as TGTGCCAGCAGTTTACAGGCAGGGGGCAATTCACCCCTCCACTTT. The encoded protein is CASSLQAGGNSPLHF.